The 2 T cell receptor beta chains below were found in one sample sequenced in a study of blood T cells in healthy people across ages. Through a sample-barcoded 5' primer and a J-beta primer mix, a second PCR was run for about 6 to 11 cycles. One entry per CDR3 protein, called by TCRdb with MiXCR from the 5' RACE reads. The table shows 650,000 to 900,000 distinct CDR3 sequences, with 55% to 65% occurring only once. The sample was blood. The origin of the receptors is a man aged 30 to 45 in good health.

The V and J genes are TRBV14 and TRBJ2-5; D unclear. CDR1 and CDR2 from the germline V gene are SGHDN and FVKESK. The CDR3 runs 17 residues. Deletions cut 1 base from V and 2 bases from J, with 17 bases between. In DNA form, the CDR3 reads TGTGCCAGCAGCCAAGGCTTTTTGGGGTCTTGGCAAGAGACCCAGTACTTC. Its protein product is CASSQGFLGSWQETQYF.

With regard to this clonotype: Sequence at one end of the junction differs from germline and may be a read error. The rearrangement joins TRBV19 to TRBJ2-1; 10 bases agree with TRBD2. The CDR3 contains 16 residues. The germline gives CDR1 LNHDA, CDR2 SQIVND (reference sequence). CDR3 sequence: CASSIDSGGLYSEQFF. The CDR3 DNA reads TGTGCCAGTAGTATAGATAGCGGGGGGCTCTACAGTGAGCAGTTCTTC.